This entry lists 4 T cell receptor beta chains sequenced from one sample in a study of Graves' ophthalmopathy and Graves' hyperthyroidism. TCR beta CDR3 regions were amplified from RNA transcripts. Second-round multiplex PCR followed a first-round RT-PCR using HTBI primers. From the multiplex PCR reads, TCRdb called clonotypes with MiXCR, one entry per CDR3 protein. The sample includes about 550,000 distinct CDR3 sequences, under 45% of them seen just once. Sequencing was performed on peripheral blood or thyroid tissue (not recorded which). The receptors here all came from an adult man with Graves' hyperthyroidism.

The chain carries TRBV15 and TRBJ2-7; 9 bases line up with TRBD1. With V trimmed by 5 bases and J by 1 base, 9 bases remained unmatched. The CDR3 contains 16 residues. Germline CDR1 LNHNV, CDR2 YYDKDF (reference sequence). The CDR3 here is CATSGLTGGRSYEQYF. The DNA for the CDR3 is TGTGCCACCAGCGGTTTGACAGGGGGTCGTTCCTACGAGCAGTACTTC. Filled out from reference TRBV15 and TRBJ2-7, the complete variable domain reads DAMVIQNPRYQVTQFGKPVTLSCSQTLNHNVMYWYQQKSSQAPKLLFHYYDKDFNNEADTPDNFQSRRPNTSFCFLDIRSPGLGDTAMYLCATSGLTGGRSYEQYFGPGTRLTVT.

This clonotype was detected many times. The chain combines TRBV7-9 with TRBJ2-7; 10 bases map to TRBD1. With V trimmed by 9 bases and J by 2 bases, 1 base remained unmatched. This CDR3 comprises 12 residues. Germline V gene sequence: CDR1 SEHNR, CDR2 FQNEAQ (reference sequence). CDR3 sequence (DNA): TGTGCCAGGGGACAGGGGACCTACGAGCAGTACTTC. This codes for CARGQGTYEQYF. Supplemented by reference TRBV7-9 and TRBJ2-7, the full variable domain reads DTGVSQNPRHKITKRGQNVTFRCDPISEHNRLYWYRQTLGQGPEFLTYFQNEAQLEKSRLLSDRFSAERPKGSFSTLEIQRTEQGDSAMYLCARGQGTYEQYFGPGTRLTVT.

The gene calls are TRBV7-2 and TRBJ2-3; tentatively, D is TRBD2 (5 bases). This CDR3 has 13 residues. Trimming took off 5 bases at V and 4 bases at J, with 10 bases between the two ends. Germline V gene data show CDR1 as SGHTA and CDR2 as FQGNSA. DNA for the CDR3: TGTGCCAGCAGCCAAGGACTGCCAGATACGCAGTATTTT. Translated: CASSQGLPDTQYF.

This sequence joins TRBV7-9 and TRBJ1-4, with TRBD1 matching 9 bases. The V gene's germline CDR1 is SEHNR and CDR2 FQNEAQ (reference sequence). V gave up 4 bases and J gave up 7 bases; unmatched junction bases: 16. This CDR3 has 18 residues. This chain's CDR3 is CASSSHDLQGAGGEKLFF. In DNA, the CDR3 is TGTGCCAGCAGCTCGCACGACCTACAGGGGGCAGGGGGTGAAAAACTGTTTTTT. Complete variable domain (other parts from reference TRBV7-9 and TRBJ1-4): DTGVSQNPRHKITKRGQNVTFRCDPISEHNRLYWYRQTLGQGPEFLTYFQNEAQLEKSRLLSDRFSAERPKGSFSTLEIQRTEQGDSAMYLCASSSHDLQGAGGEKLFFGSGTQLSVL.